This TCR beta chain was recorded in a study of human thymus T cells. Study results and caveats: Thymic as well as blood repertoires seemed to favor certain V and J genes unevenly.

This clone occurred once. The antigen is unknown. V dropped 7 bases and J dropped 4 bases, with 14 bases sitting between them. The CDR3 extends over 13 amino acids. The germline V gene has CDR1 MNHEY and CDR2 SVGAGI. Congenital heart defects were the reason for the corrective surgery that the donors, healthy Finnish infants, were having. TCRdb's copy holds only in-frame clones and misses some; the assay was immunoSEQ multiplex PCR. Of tens of thousands of clones in the sample, about 94% are singletons; the top ten hold 5.5% to 7%. This TCR derives from a boy younger than two with a congenital heart defect but otherwise immunologically healthy. The chain has TRBV6-5 and TRBJ2-7; D might be TRBD1 or TRBD2, each matching 5 bases. The specimen was blood. The CDR3: CASTRGEPYEQYF. As DNA, the CDR3 is TGTGCCAGCACGAGAGGGGAGCCTTACGAGCAGTACTTC.